This is a list of T cell receptor beta chains from one sample in a study of shared clonotypes between healthy human individuals. Sequencing used immunoSEQ multiplex PCR; TCRdb keeps in-frame clones, though not all of them. The repertoire holds roughly 2.1 million clones, with approximately 94% as singletons. The sequenced sample was naive CD8+ T cells from PBMCs. The receptors come from a man younger than 30 in good health. Some clones in this sample may be carry-over from other donors' samples. The CDR3 runs from the conserved cysteine through the conserved F or W. A D gene is named only where the DNA matches it firmly.

. TRBJ1-1 TRBV14 TGTGCCAGCAGCCAGGGCCCTCCGGGACGGCCGAACACTGAAGCTTTCTTT CASSQGPPGRPNTEAFF
. TRBJ1-2 TRBV5-1 TGCGCCAGCAGCTTGGCCCCGGACCCGACATCCAGGTCCTATGGCTACACCTTC CASSLAPDPTSRSYGYTF
. TRBJ1-4 TRBV18 TGTGCCAGCTCACCAGCCAGGTTTAATGAAAAACTGTTTTTT CASSPARFNEKLFF
. TRBJ2-7 TRBV19 TGTGCCAGCAGGGGCGGGAGTTCTTACGAGCAGTACTTC CASRGGSSYEQYF
. TRBJ1-3 TRBV4-3 TGCGCCAGCAGCCAAGATCCCCCGGAGGACTCTGGAAACACCATATATTTT CASSQDPPEDSGNTIYF
. TRBJ1-5 TRBV27 TGTGCCAGCAGTAACGGGGCAGGGCAGCCCCAGCATTTT CASSNGAGQPQHF
. TRBJ2-7 TRBV5-6 TGTGCCAGCAGCTTTGAACCTACAGGGTTCTCCTACGAGCAGTACTTC CASSFEPTGFSYEQYF
TRBD1 TRBJ2-7 TRBV6-1 TGTGCCAGCAGTGAACGACAGGGGTTCTACGAGCAGTACTTC CASSERQGFYEQYF
. TRBJ2-2 TRBV7-8 TGTGCCAGCAGCTTAGAGTGGGGAAGCGGGGAGCTGTTTTTT CASSLEWGSGELFF
. TRBJ2-3 TRBV7-9 TGTGCCAGCGATGGAGGGCCTCGGGGAGATACGCAGTATTTT CASDGGPRGDTQYF
. TRBJ1-1 TRBV19 TGTGCCAGTAGTACTGGGGGGAACACTGAAGCTTTCTTT CASSTGGNTEAFF
. TRBJ2-1 TRBV5-4 TGTGCCAGCAGCTTGGGTCAGAAAAACAATGAGCAGTTCTTC CASSLGQKNNEQFF